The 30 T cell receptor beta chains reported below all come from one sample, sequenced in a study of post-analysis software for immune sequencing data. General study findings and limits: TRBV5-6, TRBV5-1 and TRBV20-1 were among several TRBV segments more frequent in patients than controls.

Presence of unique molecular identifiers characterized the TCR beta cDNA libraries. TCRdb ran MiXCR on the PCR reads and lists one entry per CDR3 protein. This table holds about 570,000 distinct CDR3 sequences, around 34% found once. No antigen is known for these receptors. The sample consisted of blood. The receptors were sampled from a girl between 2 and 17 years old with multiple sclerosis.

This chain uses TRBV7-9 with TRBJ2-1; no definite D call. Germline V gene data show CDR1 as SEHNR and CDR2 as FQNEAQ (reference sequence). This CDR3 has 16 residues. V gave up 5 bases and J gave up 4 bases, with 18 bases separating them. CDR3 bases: TGTGCCAGCAGCCTCGTGGCACCGCTATCTTACAATGAGCAGTTCTTC. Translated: CASSLVAPLSYNEQFF. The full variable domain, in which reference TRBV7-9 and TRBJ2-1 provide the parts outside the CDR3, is DTGVSQNPRHKITKRGQNVTFRCDPISEHNRLYWYRQTLGQGPEFLTYFQNEAQLEKSRLLSDRFSAERPKGSFSTLEIQRTEQGDSAMYLCASSLVAPLSYNEQFFGPGTRLTVL.

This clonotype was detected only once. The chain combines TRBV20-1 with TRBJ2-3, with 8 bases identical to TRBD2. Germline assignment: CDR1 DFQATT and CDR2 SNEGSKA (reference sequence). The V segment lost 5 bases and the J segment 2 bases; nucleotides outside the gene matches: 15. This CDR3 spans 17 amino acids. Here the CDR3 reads CSARDRTGGGPTDTQYF. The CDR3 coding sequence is TGCAGTGCTCGGGACCGGACGGGCGGGGGGCCCACAGATACGCAGTATTTT.

In DNA form, the CDR3 reads TGTGCCAGCAGCATACAGGGGGCTGGGACGTATGGCTACACCTTC. It is translated as CASSIQGAGTYGYTF. V and J are TRBV14 and TRBJ1-2; 9 bases are a match to TRBD1. Germline CDR1 is SGHDN and CDR2 is FVKESK. V was clipped by 5 bases and J by 5 bases; unmatched bases: 9. This CDR3 comprises 15 residues.

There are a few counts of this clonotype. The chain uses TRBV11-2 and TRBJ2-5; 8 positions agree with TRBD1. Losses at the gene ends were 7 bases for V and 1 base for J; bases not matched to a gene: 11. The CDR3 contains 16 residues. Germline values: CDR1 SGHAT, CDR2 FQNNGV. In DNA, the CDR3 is TGTGCCAGCACCCAAGGCAGCAGGGGGCTCCAAGAGACCCAGTACTTC. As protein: CASTQGSRGLQETQYF. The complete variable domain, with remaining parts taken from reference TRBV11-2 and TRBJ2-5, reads EAGVAQSPRYKIIEKRQSVAFWCNPISGHATLYWYQQILGQGPKLLIQFQNNGVVDDSQLPKDRFSAERLKGVDSTLKIQPAKLEDSAVYLCASTQGSRGLQETQYFGPGTRLLVL.

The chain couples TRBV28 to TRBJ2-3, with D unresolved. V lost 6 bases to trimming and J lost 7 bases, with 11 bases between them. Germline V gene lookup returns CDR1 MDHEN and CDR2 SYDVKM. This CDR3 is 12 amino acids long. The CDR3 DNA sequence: TGTGCCAGCAGCCAAGATAGGAATACGCAGTATTTT. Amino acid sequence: CASSQDRNTQYF.

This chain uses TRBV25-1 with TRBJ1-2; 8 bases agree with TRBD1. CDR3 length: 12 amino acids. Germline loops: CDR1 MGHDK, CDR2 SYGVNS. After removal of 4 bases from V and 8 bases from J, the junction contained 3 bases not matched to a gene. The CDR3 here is CASSADRGGYTF. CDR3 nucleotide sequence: TGTGCCAGCAGTGCCGACAGGGGCGGCTACACCTTC.

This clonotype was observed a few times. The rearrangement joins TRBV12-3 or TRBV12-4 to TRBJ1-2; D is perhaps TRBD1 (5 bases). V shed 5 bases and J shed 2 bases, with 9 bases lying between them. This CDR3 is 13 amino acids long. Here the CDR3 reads CASSEQVNYGYTF. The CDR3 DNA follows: TGTGCCAGCAGTGAACAGGTCAACTATGGCTACACCTTC.

CDR3 nucleotides: TGTGCCAGCAGCCAAGATTTGGGGGACCGCTACACAGATACGCAGTATTTT. Protein: CASSQDLGDRYTDTQYF. The chain uses TRBV4-2 and TRBJ2-3; D might be TRBD1 or TRBD2, each matching 5 bases. This CDR3 spans 17 amino acids. V lost 0 bases and J lost 2, with 15 bases in between. Per germline, CDR1 LGHNA and CDR2 YNFKEQ.

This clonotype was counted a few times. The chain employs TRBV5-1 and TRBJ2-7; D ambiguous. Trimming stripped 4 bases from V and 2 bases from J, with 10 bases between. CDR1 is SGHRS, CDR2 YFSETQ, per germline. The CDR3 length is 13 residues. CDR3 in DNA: TGCGCCAGCAGCCGCCCTGGAGCCTACGAGCAGTACTTC. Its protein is CASSRPGAYEQYF.

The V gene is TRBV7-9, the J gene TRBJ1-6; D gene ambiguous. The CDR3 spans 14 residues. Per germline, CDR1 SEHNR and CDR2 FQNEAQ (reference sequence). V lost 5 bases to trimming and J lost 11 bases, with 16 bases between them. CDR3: CASSPLRRDPPLHF. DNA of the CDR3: TGTGCCAGCAGCCCACTGCGTCGGGATCCACCCCTCCACTTT.

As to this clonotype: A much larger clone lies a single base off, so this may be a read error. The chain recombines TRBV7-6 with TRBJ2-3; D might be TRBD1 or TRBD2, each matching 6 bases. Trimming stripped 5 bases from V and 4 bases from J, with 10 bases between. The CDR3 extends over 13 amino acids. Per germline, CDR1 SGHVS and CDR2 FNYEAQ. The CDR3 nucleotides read TGTGCCAGCAGCGGGGGGCTCGCAGATACGCAGTATTTT. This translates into CASSGGLADTQYF. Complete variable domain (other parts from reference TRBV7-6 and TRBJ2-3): GAGVSQSPRYKVTKRGQDVALRCDPISGHVSLYWYRQALGQGPEFLTYFNYEAQQDKSGLPNDRFSAERPEGSISTLTIQRTEQRDSAMYRCASSGGLADTQYFGPGTRLTVL.

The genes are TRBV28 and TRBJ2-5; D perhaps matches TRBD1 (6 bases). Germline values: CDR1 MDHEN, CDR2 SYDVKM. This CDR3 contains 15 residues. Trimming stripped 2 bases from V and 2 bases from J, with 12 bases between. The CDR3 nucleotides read TGTGCCAGCAGTTTAGTCTCTAGGGGGCAAGAGACCCAGTACTTC. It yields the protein CASSLVSRGQETQYF.

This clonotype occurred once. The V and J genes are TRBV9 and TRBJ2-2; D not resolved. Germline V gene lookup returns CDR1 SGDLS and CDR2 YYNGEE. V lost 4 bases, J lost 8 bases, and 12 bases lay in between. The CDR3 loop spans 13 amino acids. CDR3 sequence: CASSLRLVGELFF. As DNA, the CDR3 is TGTGCCAGCAGCCTAAGACTTGTTGGGGAGCTGTTTTTT.

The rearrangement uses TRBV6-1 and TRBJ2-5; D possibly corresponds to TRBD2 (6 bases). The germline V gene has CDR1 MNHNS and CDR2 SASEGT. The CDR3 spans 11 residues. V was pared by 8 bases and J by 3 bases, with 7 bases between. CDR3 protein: CASREKETQYF. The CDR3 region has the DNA TGTGCCAGCCGGGAGAAAGAGACCCAGTACTTC.

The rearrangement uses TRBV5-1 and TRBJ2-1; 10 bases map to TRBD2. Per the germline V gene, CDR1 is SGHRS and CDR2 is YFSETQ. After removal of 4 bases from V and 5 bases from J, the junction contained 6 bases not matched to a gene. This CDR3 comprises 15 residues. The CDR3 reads CASSPGLAKDNEQFF. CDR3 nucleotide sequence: TGCGCCAGCAGCCCGGGACTAGCGAAGGACAATGAGCAGTTCTTC.

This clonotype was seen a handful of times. DNA for the CDR3: TGCAGCGTCGTTTTAGCGGGCGATACGCAGTATTTT. This encodes CSVVLAGDTQYF. The chain is built from TRBV29-1 and TRBJ2-3, with 7 positions matching TRBD2. V shed 6 bases, J shed 6 bases, and the junction held 6 bases outside the gene matches. Germline assignment: CDR1 SQVTM and CDR2 ANQGSEA. This CDR3 has 12 residues.

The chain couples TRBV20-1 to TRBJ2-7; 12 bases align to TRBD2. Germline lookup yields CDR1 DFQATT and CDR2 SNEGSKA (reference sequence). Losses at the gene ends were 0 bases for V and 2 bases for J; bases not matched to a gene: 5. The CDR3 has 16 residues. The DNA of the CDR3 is TGCAGTGCTAGAGATGTGCTAGCGGGGGGGCCCTACGAGCAGTACTTC. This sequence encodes CSARDVLAGGPYEQYF.

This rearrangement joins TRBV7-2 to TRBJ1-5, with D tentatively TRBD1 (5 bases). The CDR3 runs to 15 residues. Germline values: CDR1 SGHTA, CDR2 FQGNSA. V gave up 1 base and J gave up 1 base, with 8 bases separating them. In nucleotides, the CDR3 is TGTGCCAGCAGCTTAGGACAGACCAGCAATCAGCCCCAGCATTTT. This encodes CASSLGQTSNQPQHF.

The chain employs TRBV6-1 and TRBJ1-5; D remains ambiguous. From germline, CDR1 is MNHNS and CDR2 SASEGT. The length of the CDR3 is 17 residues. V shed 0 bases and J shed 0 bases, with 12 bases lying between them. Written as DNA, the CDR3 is TGTGCCAGCAGTGAAGCGCTTAACGGCTATAGCAATCAGCCCCAGCATTTT. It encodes CASSEALNGYSNQPQHF.

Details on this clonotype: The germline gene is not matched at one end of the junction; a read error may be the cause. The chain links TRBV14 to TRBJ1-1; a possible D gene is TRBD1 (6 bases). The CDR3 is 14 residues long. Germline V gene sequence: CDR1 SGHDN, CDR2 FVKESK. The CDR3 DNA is TGTGCCAGCAGCCAAACAGGGTGGAACACTGAGGCTTTCTTT. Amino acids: CASSQTGWNTEAFF.

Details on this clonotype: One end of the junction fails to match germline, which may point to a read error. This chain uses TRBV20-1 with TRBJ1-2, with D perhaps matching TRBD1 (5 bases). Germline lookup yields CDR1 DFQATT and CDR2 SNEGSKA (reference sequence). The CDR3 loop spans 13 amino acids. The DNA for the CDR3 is TGCAGTGCTCCCCGACCGGGGCGACATGGCTGCACCTTC. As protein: CSAPRPGRHGCTF.

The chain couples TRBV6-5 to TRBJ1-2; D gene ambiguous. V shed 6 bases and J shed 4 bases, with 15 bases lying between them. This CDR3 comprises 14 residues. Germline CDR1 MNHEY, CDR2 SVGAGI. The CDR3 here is CASSLSIDTYGYTF. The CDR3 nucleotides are TGTGCCAGCAGCCTCTCGATCGATACCTATGGCTACACCTTC.

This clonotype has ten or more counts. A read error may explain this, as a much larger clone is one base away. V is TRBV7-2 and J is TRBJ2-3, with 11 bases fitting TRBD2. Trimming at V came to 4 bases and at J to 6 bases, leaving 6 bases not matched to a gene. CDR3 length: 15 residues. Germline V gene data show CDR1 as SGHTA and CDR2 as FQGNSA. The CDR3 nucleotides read TGTGCCAGCAGCTCTTTCGCTAGCGGGGGGGATACGCAGTATTTT. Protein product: CASSSFASGGDTQYF.

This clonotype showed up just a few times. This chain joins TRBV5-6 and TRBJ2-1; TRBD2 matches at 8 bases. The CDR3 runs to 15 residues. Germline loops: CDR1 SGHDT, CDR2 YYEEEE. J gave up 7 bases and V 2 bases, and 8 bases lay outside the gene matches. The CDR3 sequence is CASSFFGGASNEQFF. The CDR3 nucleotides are TGTGCCAGCAGCTTCTTCGGGGGGGCCTCTAATGAGCAGTTCTTC.

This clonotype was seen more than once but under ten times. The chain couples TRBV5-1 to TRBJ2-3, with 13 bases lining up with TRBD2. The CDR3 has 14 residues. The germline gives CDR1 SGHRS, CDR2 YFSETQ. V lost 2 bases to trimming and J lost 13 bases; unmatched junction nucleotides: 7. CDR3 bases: TGCGCCAGCAGCTTTGGGACTAGCGGGGACCTAGAGTATTTT. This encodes CASSFGTSGDLEYF. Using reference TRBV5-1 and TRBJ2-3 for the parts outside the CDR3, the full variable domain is KAGVTQTPRYLIKTRGQQVTLSCSPISGHRSVSWYQQTPGQGLQFLFEYFSETQRNKGNFPGRFSGRQFSNSRSEMNVSTLELGDSALYLCASSFGTSGDLEYFGPGTRLTVL.

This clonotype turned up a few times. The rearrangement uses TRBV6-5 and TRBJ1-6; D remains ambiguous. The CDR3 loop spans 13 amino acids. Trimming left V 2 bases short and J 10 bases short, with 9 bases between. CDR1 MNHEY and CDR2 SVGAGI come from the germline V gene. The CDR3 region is CASSYGSNSPLHF. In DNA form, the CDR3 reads TGTGCCAGCAGTTACGGTAGCAACTCACCCCTCCACTTT.

CDR3 in amino acids: CAISESTSGEETQYF. CDR3 in DNA: TGTGCCATCAGTGAGTCGACTAGCGGGGAAGAGACCCAGTACTTC. The chain employs TRBV10-3 and TRBJ2-5; 11 bases align to TRBD2. Germline V gene sequence: CDR1 ENHRY, CDR2 SYGVKD. After removal of 0 bases from V and 3 bases from J, the junction contained 0 bases not matched to a gene. The CDR3 contains 15 residues.

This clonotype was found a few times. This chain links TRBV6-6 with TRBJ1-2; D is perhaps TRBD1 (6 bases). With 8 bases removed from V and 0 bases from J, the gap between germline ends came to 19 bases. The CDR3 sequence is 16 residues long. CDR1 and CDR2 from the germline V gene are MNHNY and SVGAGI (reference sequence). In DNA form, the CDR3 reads TGTGCCAGCTCTACCCAAGGGGGATTGACTAACTATGGCTACACCTTC. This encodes CASSTQGGLTNYGYTF.

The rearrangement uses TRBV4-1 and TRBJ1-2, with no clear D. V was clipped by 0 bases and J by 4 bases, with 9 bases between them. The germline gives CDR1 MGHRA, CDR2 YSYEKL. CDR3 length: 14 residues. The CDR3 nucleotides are TGCGCCAGCAGCCAAGAAGGTCCTCTCTATGGCTACACCTTC. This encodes CASSQEGPLYGYTF.

CDR3: CSAIGLGGRYGYTF. The CDR3 DNA follows: TGCAGTGCTATTGGACTGGGGGGCCGCTATGGCTACACCTTC. The gene calls are TRBV20-1 and TRBJ1-2; D is possibly TRBD1 (6 bases). The CDR3 contains 14 residues. Trimming took off 4 bases at V and 4 bases at J, with 16 bases between the two ends. In germline, CDR1 is DFQATT, CDR2 SNEGSKA (reference sequence).